This paragraph covers one T cell receptor (beta chain) sequence. Its target is unknown. This CDR3 is 15 amino acids long. V was trimmed by 0 bases and J by 2 bases, leaving 8 bases between them. CDR1 MNHEY and CDR2 SVGAGI come from the germline V gene. Produced via immunoSEQ multiplex PCR; TCRdb's table is partial and in-frame only. The table includes about 6,400 clones, less than 80% detected once. This entry comes from a study of tumor-infiltrating lymphocytes in localized non-small cell lung cancer. Study-wide findings and caveats: Higher tumor T cell infiltration than in uninvolved lung was supported by TCRbeta sequencing. No T-cell fraction difference was seen between IM1 and IM2 tumors. Different pieces of the same tissue went to different assays, confounding technical variation with intratumor heterogeneity.

The receptor was isolated from a human donor with non-small cell lung cancer. The V gene is TRBV6-5, the J gene TRBJ1-5, with unresolved D. Specimen: uninvolved lung tissue not adjacent to the tumor. In DNA form, the CDR3 reads TGTGCCAGCAGTTACTCGAGAGTGGGCAATCAGCCCCAGCATTTT. Translating gives CASSYSRVGNQPQHF.